Shown below are 32 T cell receptor beta chains from a single sample sequenced in a study of vaccination and CD4 T cells after COVID-19. The sample's treatment: roughly ten-day PBMC culture with coronavirus spike peptide pools or control peptides (ViraFEST assay). Sequenced with the Oncomine TCR Beta short-read assay was DNA taken from cultured CD4+ T cells. TCRdb independently ran MiXCR on the PCR reads; one entry per CDR3 protein. The table lists about 15,000 distinct CDR3 sequences, approximately 42% of them singletons. Their antigen targets remain unknown. What was sequenced was cultured CD4+ T cells from blood. The receptors were sampled from a human donor with COVID-19.

This chain links TRBV6-1 with TRBJ1-1; 10 bases are shared with TRBD1. The trim removed 5 bases at V and 4 bases at J, leaving 4 bases unmatched. Germline V gene sequence: CDR1 MNHNS, CDR2 SASEGT. The CDR3 is made up of 14 amino acids. CDR3 bases: TGTGCCAGCAGTCGACAGGGGGCACTCACTGAAGCTTTCTTT. Translated: CASSRQGALTEAFF.

V usage is TRBV7-2 and J usage is TRBJ2-3; 8 bases are shared with TRBD2. V lost 4 bases, J lost 1 base, and 4 bases stayed unmatched. The germline CDR1 and CDR2 sequences are SGHTA and FQGNSA. The CDR3 totals 15 residues. This CDR3 reads CASSSGGAGTDTQYF. CDR3 nucleotide sequence: TGTGCCAGCAGCTCCGGGGGGGCGGGCACAGATACGCAGTATTTT.

This sequence joins TRBV21-1 and TRBJ2-2; the table gives TRBD2 as D, unverified against the DNA. TRBV21-1 is classified as a pseudogene. The CDR3 is 17 residues long. In DNA form, the CDR3 reads TGTGCCAGCAGCAACCCTCCAGCGGGGGAGTACACCGGGGAGCTGTTTTTT. This gives the protein CASSNPPAGEYTGELFF.

This clonotype was observed a handful of times. The chain employs TRBV24-1 and TRBJ2-3; D not certain. Per the germline V gene, CDR1 is KGHDR and CDR2 is SFDVKD. This CDR3 has 12 residues. Trimming pared 4 bases from V and 4 bases from J, leaving 5 bases between. The CDR3 DNA sequence: TGTGCCACCAGTGACCAGGCAGATACGCAGTATTTT. This gives the protein CATSDQADTQYF.

The gene calls are TRBV28 and TRBJ1-1; the D is unclear. The CDR3 runs 13 residues. Germline-derived CDR1 and CDR2 are MDHEN and SYDVKM. With 4 bases removed from V and 2 bases from J, the gap between germline ends came to 8 bases. CDR3 loop: CASSSLTNTEAFF. Written as DNA, the CDR3 is TGTGCCAGCAGTTCCCTCACTAACACTGAAGCTTTCTTT.

This clonotype appeared a few times. The rearrangement joins TRBV6-1 to TRBJ1-1; possibly TRBD1 for D (5 bases). This CDR3 is 13 amino acids long. With 7 bases removed from V and 6 bases from J, the gap between germline ends came to 15 bases. Germline CDR1 MNHNS, CDR2 SASEGT. CDR3 DNA sequence: TGTGCCAGCACGGGGCCCATGGGGTCTGAAGCTTTCTTT. Its protein is CASTGPMGSEAFF.

This clonotype came up a few times. The chain employs TRBV20-1 and TRBJ1-1; TRBD1 matches 10 bases. CDR1 DFQATT and CDR2 SNEGSKA come from the germline V gene (reference sequence). The CDR3 sequence is 13 residues long. Here the CDR3 DNA reads TGCAGGGGGACAGGGGATGTCGTCGCTGAAGCTTTCTTT. It codes for CRGTGDVVAEAFF.

The sample holds a few counts of this clonotype. This sequence joins TRBV6-1 and TRBJ1-1; no firm D call. Germline CDR1 is MNHNS and CDR2 is SASEGT. Trimming cost V 6 bases and J 5 bases, with 10 bases left between them. The CDR3 consists of 12 residues. CDR3 region: CASSDSFTEAFF. CDR3 nucleotides: TGTGCCAGCAGCGATAGCTTTACTGAAGCTTTCTTT.

The chain couples TRBV11-2 to TRBJ2-3; 9 positions agree with TRBD2. The CDR3 runs 14 residues. Germline V gene lookup returns CDR1 SGHAT and CDR2 FQNNGV. V was pared by 5 bases and J by 6 bases, with 6 bases of the junction left unmatched. For the CDR3, the DNA is TGTGCCAGCAGCCCTGGCGGGGGGGCGGATACGCAGTATTTT. Translating it yields CASSPGGGADTQYF.

J is TRBJ2-4 and V is TRBV20-1; maybe TRBD2 (6 bases). Germline V gene sequence: CDR1 DFQATT, CDR2 SNEGSKA (reference sequence). V lost 6 bases to trimming and J lost 0 bases, with 18 bases between them. CDR3 length: 16 amino acids. The DNA of the CDR3 is TGCAGTGCACCCGGTAGGGGAGGCTTAGCCAAAAACATTCAGTACTTC. Protein: CSAPGRGGLAKNIQYF.

Only one count was recorded for this clonotype. The genes are TRBV11-3 and TRBJ2-7; D may correspond to TRBD1 or TRBD2 (5 bases each). Trimming left V 0 bases short and J 2 bases short, with 11 bases between. CDR3 length: 15 amino acids. Germline assignment: CDR1 SGHNT and CDR2 YENEEA. The CDR3 sequence: CASSLDRWGTYEQYF. CDR3 nucleotides: TGTGCCAGCAGCTTAGATCGATGGGGGACCTACGAGCAGTACTTC.

This clonotype has only a few counts. The V call is TRBV19, the J call TRBJ1-5, with 12 bases matching TRBD1. CDR1 is LNHDA and CDR2 is SQIVND in the germline V gene (reference sequence). V trimming: 5 bases; J trimming: 1 base; junction bases outside the gene matches: 6. CDR3 length equals 17 residues. CDR3 residues: CASSARDRGLSNQPQHF. Here the CDR3 DNA reads TGTGCCAGTAGTGCGAGGGACAGGGGGCTGAGCAATCAGCCCCAGCATTTT.

The rearrangement links TRBV23-1 to TRBJ1-5; TRBD1 matches 8 bases. TRBV23-1 belongs to the ORF category, with a function that is uncertain. Losses at the gene ends were 2 bases for V and 4 bases for J; bases not matched to a gene: 7. This CDR3 contains 16 residues. The DNA for the CDR3 is TGCGCCAGCAGTCAAATCCCAGGGGGCCAAAATCAGCCCCAGCATTTT. This encodes CASSQIPGGQNQPQHF.

V and J are TRBV5-1 and TRBJ2-5; 10 bases align to TRBD2. This CDR3 region has 16 residues. With V trimmed by 3 bases and J by 4 bases, 9 bases remained unmatched. Germline CDR1 SGHRS, CDR2 YFSETQ. The CDR3 sequence: CASSSIAGGPTETQYF. For the CDR3, the DNA is TGCGCCAGCAGCTCCATAGCGGGGGGCCCCACAGAGACCCAGTACTTC.

The chain combines TRBV5-1 with TRBJ2-3; TRBD2 aligns across 10 bases. The germline V gene has CDR1 SGHRS and CDR2 YFSETQ. The ends lost 5 bases at V and 4 bases at J; junction bases unmatched: 4. The CDR3 is made up of 14 amino acids. CDR3 nucleotides: TGCGCCAGCAGTAGCGGGGGGATCTCAGATACGCAGTATTTT. This sequence encodes CASSSGGISDTQYF.

The V call is TRBV15, the J call TRBJ2-5, with no clear D. Trimming stripped 0 bases from V and 2 bases from J, with 13 bases between. CDR1 is LNHNV, CDR2 YYDKDF, per germline (reference sequence). The CDR3 runs to 16 residues. For the CDR3, the DNA is TGTGCCACCAGCAGAGATAAGGGTTTTCTTCAAGAGACCCAGTACTTC. Translating it yields CATSRDKGFLQETQYF.

The rearrangement uses TRBV19 and TRBJ1-1; possible D gene TRBD1, 5 bases. The CDR3 totals 14 residues. Trimming took off 0 bases at V and 1 base at J, with 6 bases between the two ends. Germline V gives CDR1 LNHDA, CDR2 SQIVND (reference sequence). DNA of the CDR3: TGTGCCAGTAGTATAGACAGGGCGAACACTGAAGCTTTCTTT. Translating gives CASSIDRANTEAFF.

The sample holds a few counts of this clonotype. The chain combines TRBV5-1 with TRBJ2-7; a possible D gene is TRBD2 (7 bases). V was trimmed by 7 bases and J by 6 bases, leaving 23 bases between them. This CDR3 is 15 amino acids long. Germline values: CDR1 SGHRS, CDR2 YFSETQ. CDR3 residues: CASAATGGAAGEQYF. CDR3 nucleotide sequence: TGCGCCAGCGCCGCGACGGGGGGCGCGGCTGGCGAGCAGTACTTC.

This clonotype was counted between two and nine times. The rearrangement links TRBV30 to TRBJ1-1; 10 nucleotides line up with TRBD1. CDR1 is GTSNPN and CDR2 is SVGIG in the germline V gene (reference sequence). The CDR3 extends over 13 amino acids. Trimming removed 4 bases from V and 10 bases from J; junction bases left unmatched: 9. The CDR3 loop is CAWMDRGELGAFF. CDR3 coding DNA: TGTGCCTGGATGGACAGGGGGGAGCTTGGAGCTTTCTTT.

The chain joins TRBV7-2 to TRBJ2-7; 7 bases line up with TRBD2. CDR3 size: 14 residues. V was clipped by 5 bases and J by 4 bases; unmatched bases: 8. Per germline, CDR1 SGHTA and CDR2 FQGNSA. The CDR3 region has the DNA TGTGCCAGCAGCCCCGGACTAGATATGTACGAGCAGTACTTC. This gives the protein CASSPGLDMYEQYF.

In this sample, this clonotype turned up a few times. The chain carries TRBV7-9 and TRBJ1-1; D is unresolved. The CDR3 spans 13 residues. Germline CDR1 and CDR2: SEHNR and FQNEAQ (reference sequence). Trimming stripped 0 bases from V and 4 bases from J, with 6 bases between. In nucleotides, the CDR3 is TGTGCCAGCAGCTTAGCAGATGTCACTGAAGCTTTCTTT. This encodes CASSLADVTEAFF.

The chain couples TRBV19 to TRBJ1-1; D gene uncertain. V was shortened by 0 bases and J by 6 bases, with 11 bases between the two germline ends. Germline loops: CDR1 LNHDA, CDR2 SQIVND (reference sequence). CDR3 size: 14 residues. The DNA for the CDR3 is TGTGCCAGTAGTATAGATATCGGGGTAGCTGAAGCTTTCTTT. It is translated as CASSIDIGVAEAFF.

The chain has TRBV4-2 and TRBJ2-1; TRBD2 aligns across 8 bases. V was pared by 0 bases and J by 0 bases, with 10 bases of the junction left unmatched. The CDR3 covers 19 residues. Germline-derived CDR1 and CDR2 are LGHNA and YNFKEQ. CDR3 DNA: TGTGCCAGCAGCCAAGATCGGGGGGGTATTCGATTCTCCTACAATGAGCAGTTCTTC. It translates to CASSQDRGGIRFSYNEQFF.

The chain links TRBV6-1 to TRBJ1-5, with D perhaps TRBD1 (5 bases). The V and J ends lost 10 bases and 0 bases respectively, with 10 bases between them. CDR1 and CDR2 from the germline V gene are MNHNS and SASEGT. CDR3 length: 13 amino acids. This CDR3 is CANRLYSNQPQHF. In nucleotides, the CDR3 is TGTGCCAACAGGCTTTATAGCAATCAGCCCCAGCATTTT.

The chain joins TRBV2 to TRBJ1-1, with D perhaps matching TRBD1 (5 bases). The CDR3 spans 14 residues. V gave up 8 bases and J gave up 6 bases, with 19 bases separating them. CDR1 is SNHLY, CDR2 FYNNEI, per germline. The CDR3 sequence: CASAGIVRDSEAFF. CDR3 DNA: TGTGCCAGCGCAGGGATAGTTAGGGACTCTGAAGCTTTCTTT. Full variable domain (outside the CDR3, taken from reference TRBV2 and TRBJ1-1): EPEVTQTPSHQVTQMGQEVILRCVPISNHLYFYWYRQILGQKVEFLVSFYNNEISEKSEIFDDQFSVERPDGSNFTLKIRSTKLEDSAMYFCASAGIVRDSEAFFGQGTRLTVV.

This clonotype was detected only a few times. The chain uses TRBV27 and TRBJ1-1; D might be TRBD1 (5 bases). This CDR3 is built from 13 residues. Germline values: CDR1 MNHEY, CDR2 SMNVEV (reference sequence). Deletions cut 5 bases from V and 7 bases from J, with 14 bases between. The CDR3: CASSRGPTFEAFF. CDR3 bases: TGTGCCAGCAGTCGGGGCCCGACTTTTGAAGCTTTCTTT.

This rearrangement joins TRBV12-3 or TRBV12-4 to TRBJ1-6, with D perhaps TRBD1 (6 bases). The CDR3 totals 13 residues. Trimming stripped 4 bases from V and 14 bases from J, with 15 bases between. As DNA, the CDR3 is TGTGCCAGCAGTTACAGGGCGATAGTCACCCTCCACTTT. Its translation: CASSYRAIVTLHF.

V and J are TRBV5-6 and TRBJ2-1; weak D call: TRBD1 (6 bases). Trimming removed 4 bases at V and 1 base at J, with 12 bases between. Looked up from germline, CDR1 is SGHDT and CDR2 is YYEEEE. There are 15 residues in the CDR3. The CDR3 loop is CASSRLTGSYNEQFF. In DNA, the CDR3 is TGTGCCAGCAGCCGATTAACAGGGTCCTACAATGAGCAGTTCTTC.

The chain couples TRBV12-3 or TRBV12-4 to TRBJ1-1; D is undetermined. V dropped 4 bases and J dropped 0 bases, with 15 bases sitting between them. This CDR3 contains 16 residues. The CDR3 coding sequence is TGTGCCAGCAGTTATCGCATAGGGAGCATGAACACTGAAGCTTTCTTT. Translation gives CASSYRIGSMNTEAFF.

This clonotype was seen a few times. This chain connects TRBV15 to TRBJ2-3; TRBD2 matches 10 bases. Germline CDR1 LNHNV, CDR2 YYDKDF (reference sequence). The ends lost 4 bases at V and 6 bases at J; junction bases unmatched: 4. The CDR3 contains 14 residues. For the CDR3, the DNA is TGTGCCACCAGCACATGGACTAGCGGCGATACGCAGTATTTT. Its protein product is CATSTWTSGDTQYF.

This clonotype was counted only a few times. The CDR3 nucleotides read TGTGCCAGCAGCTTAGGGGGGTACGAGGGAGCTTTCTTT. Protein sequence: CASSLGGYEGAFF. This chain connects TRBV7-2 to TRBJ1-1, with D possibly matching TRBD1 (5 bases). In germline, CDR1 is SGHTA, CDR2 FQGNSA. The CDR3 length is 13 residues. Trimming left V 1 base short and J 10 bases short, with 13 bases between.

The chain carries TRBV24-1 and TRBJ1-6; D is ambiguous. V dropped 5 bases and J dropped 1 base, with 11 bases sitting between them. The CDR3 has 16 amino acids. Germline-derived CDR1 and CDR2 are KGHDR and SFDVKD. The CDR3 sequence is CATSVQAPSYNSPLHF. The CDR3, as DNA: TGTGCCACCAGTGTTCAGGCGCCGTCCTATAATTCACCCCTCCACTTT.